This passage covers 4 T cell receptor beta chains from one sample sequenced in a study of blood T cell repertoires in COVID-19. Sequencing was performed with immunoSEQ multiplex PCR; in TCRdb, only in-frame clones are kept and a portion is missing. The sample has roughly 250,000 clones, around 83% seen once. The sample taken for sequencing was peripheral blood. The source is a woman aged 40 to 55 who had recovered from COVID-19.

The V gene is TRBV28, the J gene TRBJ2-7; D remains unclear. The CDR3 length is 13 residues. The V gene lost 1 base and the J gene lost 5 bases, with 9 bases spanning the gap. Germline V gene data show CDR1 as MDHEN and CDR2 as SYDVKM. CDR3 loop: CASSLFLSDEQYF. The CDR3 DNA sequence: TGTGCCAGCAGTTTATTCCTTTCCGACGAGCAGTACTTC.

The chain is built from TRBV6-5 and TRBJ2-3; TRBD2 matches at 10 bases. The CDR3 runs to 15 residues. The ends lost 4 bases at V and 4 bases at J; junction bases unmatched: 5. Germline V gene lookup returns CDR1 MNHEY and CDR2 SVGAGI. The CDR3 nucleotides read TGTGCCAGCAGTTTTCAGCGGGGGGGTTCAGATACGCAGTATTTT. Protein sequence: CASSFQRGGSDTQYF.

The chain uses TRBV9 and TRBJ2-7; D possibly corresponds to TRBD2 (6 bases). Looked up from germline, CDR1 is SGDLS and CDR2 is YYNGEE. The ends were cut back, 4 bases at V and 3 bases at J, with 17 bases in the middle. The CDR3 spans 15 residues. CDR3 sequence: CASSPPGLEIYEQYF. The CDR3 DNA follows: TGTGCCAGCAGCCCGCCGGGACTCGAGATCTACGAGCAGTACTTC.

This clone was seen many times. V usage is TRBV19 and J usage is TRBJ1-2; 8 bases align to TRBD1. Germline assignment: CDR1 LNHDA and CDR2 SQIVND (reference sequence). CDR3 length equals 14 residues. Trimming cost V 5 bases and J 4 bases; bases outside gene matches: 6. In nucleotides, the CDR3 is TGTGCCAGTAGTTCCTACGGGACAGGCTATGGCTACACCTTC. Protein: CASSSYGTGYGYTF.